This T cell receptor beta chain was recovered during a study of PD-1 blockade in classical Hodgkin lymphoma. Trimming took 3 bases from V and 8 from J; bases not matched to a gene: 12. Germline assignment: CDR1 MGHRA and CDR2 YSYEKL. The CDR3 consists of 16 residues. Time point in this sample: cycle 4 day 1 (C4D1), after less than 7 weeks of nivolumab. Each of the patients experienced relapse following autologous stem cell transplantation, and their brentuximab vedotin exposure differed. Study results and limitations: It was reported that newly diagnosed patients had less baseline TCR diversity than healthy donors. Complete responders' diversity at baseline resembled that of newly diagnosed patients. Repertoire differences have undefined causes, possibly disease activity or prior therapy. Initiation of nivolumab under 1 year after ASCT led to exclusion of patients.

Using immunoSEQ multiplex PCR, the repertoire was profiled, and TCRdb retains in-frame clones only, with some absent. The sample has tens of thousands of clones, over 85% seen once. Points on this clone: Its specificity is unknown.

The chain employs TRBV4-1 and TRBJ2-1; TRBD2 agrees at 8 bases. The TCR comes from a human donor with classical Hodgkin lymphoma. Sequencing was performed on peripheral blood mononuclear cells (PBMCs), taken before the fourth cycle of nivolumab. CDR3 sequence (DNA): TGCGCCAGCAGCCAGTCCTCCGGGACTAGAGGCCATGAGCAGTTCTTC. Translating gives CASSQSSGTRGHEQFF.